The clone carrying this TCR beta chain showed up just a few times. Antigen: not known. These data belong to a study of cytomegalovirus exposure and HLA in healthy donors. Study-level findings and limits: A later analysis linked a missense DCLRE1C variant to TCR beta V- and J-gene trimming. Among donors in an Asian-associated ancestry cluster, a later analysis reportedly found fewer N-insertions than the roughly 700-donor mean. Specificity of a few CMV-associated chains for CMV antigens was verified in vitro. Most of the TCR beta V segments (in an earlier analysis) were productive either about 90% or about 30% of the time.

PCR employed 60 Vbeta and 13 Jbeta primers. Sequencing used immunoSEQ multiplex PCR; TCRdb keeps in-frame clones, though not all of them. The sample comprises 100,000 to 120,000 clones, roughly three quarters of which are singletons, and about 6.6% rests with the top ten. V was trimmed by 1 base and J by 8 bases, leaving 12 bases between them. This CDR3 has 15 residues. Germline CDR1 is LNHNV and CDR2 is YYDKDF (reference sequence). The source of this sequence is a man aged 25-45 years in good health and CMV-seropositive. The sequencing input was PBMCs. The J gene is TRBJ1-6, the V gene TRBV15; D might be TRBD1 (6 bases). The CDR3 coding sequence is TGTGCCACCAGCAGAGCCACAGGGCTGGATTCACCCCTCCACTTT. Amino acid sequence: CATSRATGLDSPLHF.